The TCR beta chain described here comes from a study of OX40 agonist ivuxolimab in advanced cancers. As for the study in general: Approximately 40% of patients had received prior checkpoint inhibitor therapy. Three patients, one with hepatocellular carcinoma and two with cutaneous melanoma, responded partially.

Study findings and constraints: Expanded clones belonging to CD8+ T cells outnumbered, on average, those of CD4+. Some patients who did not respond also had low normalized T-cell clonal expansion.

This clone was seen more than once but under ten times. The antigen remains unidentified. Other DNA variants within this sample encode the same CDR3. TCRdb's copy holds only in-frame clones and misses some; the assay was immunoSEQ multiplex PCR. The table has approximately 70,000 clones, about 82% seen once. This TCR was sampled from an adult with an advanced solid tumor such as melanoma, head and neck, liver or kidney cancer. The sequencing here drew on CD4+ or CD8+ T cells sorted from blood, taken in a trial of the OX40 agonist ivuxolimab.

The CDR3 region has the DNA TGTGCCAGCAGCTTAGCGCAGGGTTGGGGCTACACCTTC. Amino acid sequence: CASSLAQGWGYTF. This sequence joins TRBV7-9 and TRBJ1-2; D is perhaps TRBD1 (5 bases). Trimming stripped 0 bases from V and 8 bases from J, with 10 bases between. The CDR3 covers 13 residues. CDR1 is SEHNR, CDR2 FQNEAQ, per germline (reference sequence). Variable domain in full (rest from reference TRBV7-9 and TRBJ1-2): DTGVSQNPRHKITKRGQNVTFRCDPISEHNRLYWYRQTLGQGPEFLTYFQNEAQLEKSRLLSDRFSAERPKGSFSTLEIQRTEQGDSAMYLCASSLAQGWGYTFGSGTRLTVV.